The T cell receptor beta chain described here comes from a study of T cell responses to AZD1222 COVID-19 vaccine. As for this clone: Its target is unknown.

The data were produced by immunoSEQ multiplex PCR, yet TCRdb's version contains in-frame clones alone and is incomplete. The table has some 55,000 clones, roughly 90% seen once; the top ten hold under 2%. Findings and caveats of the study: Baseline testing showed seropositivity in only 5 or 6 AZD1222 recipients. In all cases, repertoires were sampled only after the peak T cell response. Among spike-specific TCRs, nearly half reportedly target unmutated variant regions. Spike regions recognized by vaccine-associated CD4 TCRs spanned the protein, led by 160-218 and 743-854.

This CDR3 has 14 residues. Germline-derived CDR1 and CDR2 are MNHEY and SVGAGI. The V segment lost 6 bases and the J segment 4 bases; nucleotides outside the gene matches: 4. The source material was peripheral blood, sampled on day 0 of AZD1222 vaccination. The rearrangement uses TRBV6-5 and TRBJ1-1; 11 bases line up with TRBD1. This clonotype was sampled from an adult in good health. The CDR3 region is CASRGDRGTTEAFF. The CDR3 DNA reads TGTGCCAGCAGGGGGGACAGGGGGACCACTGAAGCTTTCTTT.